This T cell receptor beta chain was retrieved from a study of T cells in Graves' hyperthyroidism and ophthalmopathy (dated by TCRdb to the late 2010s). Notes on the research overall: Peripheral blood was sampled at the time of initial diagnosis, prior to any treatment. To identify distinguishing TCR V-J signatures, a discovery cohort of around 100 patients was used, comprising 43 with Graves' ophthalmopathy and 57 with stable Graves' hyperthyroidism. An independent validation cohort of about 20 hyperthyroidism patients and roughly 16 patients who later progressed to ophthalmopathy tested prospective prediction of ophthalmopathy. The 100 discovery patients were randomly divided into training and test sets at a 7:3 ratio. Thyroid tissue and blood T-cell repertoires from six Graves' hyperthyroidism patients were also compared in the study. After blood sampling, hyperthyroidism patients were treated with methimazole at a starting dose of 30 mg daily, and ophthalmopathy patients were treated with high-dose intravenous methylprednisolone. TCR Vbeta CDR3 sequencing of 135 peripheral blood samples (over 40 ophthalmopathy, 75 to 85 hyperthyroidism and approximately 17 progressor patients) is reported in the paper.

Beyond this particular receptor, the publication reports: During validation, the model predicted progression to ophthalmopathy a median of approximately six months ahead of onset, with almost 71% sensitivity and 72% to 80% specificity. Sample size was not statistically predetermined, and blinding of investigators to group allocation was not performed. A model built on a 13 V-J signature distinguished ophthalmopathy from stable hyperthyroidism, reaching around 90% sensitivity and 81% to 83% specificity in cross-validation and 80%/75% in testing. Most expanded thyroid clonotypes (frequency above 0.001) were also detected in blood, a finding suggesting that blood repertoires may reflect thyroid immune responses.

CDR1 is given as SGHTA and CDR2 as FQGNSA, both from the germline V gene. Relative to germline, V is 2 bases shorter and J is 5 bases shorter, with 15 bases between their ends. The CDR3 has 15 amino acids, counting the end cysteine and phenylalanine. Here the CDR3 DNA is all that survives: 45 bases in frame from base 1. Hyperthyroidism patients were aged 18 to 65 years and newly diagnosed, with disease duration of less than 2 months. The study excluded patients with uncontrolled infections, other autoimmune diseases, pregnancy or lactation. Diagnoses relied on clinical symptoms, serum thyroxine and TRAb, thyroid ultrasound and orbital computed tomography. Blood from progressor patients was collected at the time of first diagnosis with hyperthyroidism, before any ophthalmopathy symptoms had appeared. Ficoll-Paque density gradient centrifugation was used to isolate PBMCs from around 9.1 ml of fresh peripheral blood. Progressor patients were first diagnosed with Graves' hyperthyroidism and then developed ophthalmopathy during follow-up. Total RNA was extracted with Trizol reagent, and quality was checked on an Agilent 2100 Bioanalyzer.

TCR beta CDR3 regions were amplified from RNA transcripts. The TCR CDR3 was subjected to a first round of RT-PCR using the HTBI primer set and the Qiagen OneStep RT-PCR kit. Libraries were constructed in a second round of multiplex PCR, after which size selection and purification were performed. Sequencing of the libraries was done on an Illumina HiSeq2000 using paired-end 100 bp reads. Concerning the study's data processing: SOAPnuke was used to process the raw data, removing reads that contained adapters or uncalled bases, had a mean Phred below 15, or lacked an exact match to the constant primer or identifier. COPE v1.2.5 was used to merge the high-quality paired reads, and each unique nucleotide sequence was defined as a clonotype. MiTCR v1.1 was used to align clonotypes to the IMGT TRBV, TRBD and TRBJ reference segments. The analysis included only V-J combinations with a frequency above 0.0001, which together covered around 99% of the repertoires. The TCS score was defined as F50 (clonal expansion) divided by E x V (chaos), with BLOSUM62-based TCRdist calculated between CDR3 peptides within each V-J. Welch's t-statistics and random forest reduced roughly 500 V-J features to roughly 13, which were used in a naive Bayes classifier (R e1071). The public reads were run again by TCRdb, first through fastp at Q25 and then through MiXCR, and only productive beta chains were kept. Entries are consolidated by CDR3 protein sequence, retaining the most common genes and DNA. The V and J calls come from TCRdb's annotation, not from the publication. This sample gives over 700,000 distinct CDR3 sequences in total; over 15% of them show up just once. The top ten hold approximately 16% of the sample.

This clonotype was seen ten or more times. It lacks a known antigen. No per-base quality is available; no much larger clone lies one base away. Source material: blood. The chain was built from TRBV7-2 and TRBJ1-2; matching of 5 bases hints at TRBD1 as the D gene. The clonotype originates from a woman aged 45 to 65 with Graves' hyperthyroidism that later progressed to Graves' ophthalmopathy. The CDR3 protein: CASSLNLGTPYGYTF. The DNA is as follows: TGTGCCAGCAGCTTAAATCTGGGGACGCCTTATGGCTACACCTTC.